The clone carrying this T cell receptor beta chain has just one count. The sample is drawn from a study of blood T cell repertoires in COVID-19. The V gene's germline CDR1 is SGHRS and CDR2 YFSETQ. Deletions cut 4 bases from V and 6 bases from J, with 13 bases between. This CDR3 spans 13 amino acids. Assay used: immunoSEQ multiplex PCR; TCRdb lists only in-frame clones, some missing. The profile covers approximately 270,000 clones, with just over 85% appearing a single time and 1.2% to 1.5% taken by the ten largest. The source of this sequence is a man older than 75 with acute or convalescent COVID-19. The V call is TRBV5-1, the J call TRBJ1-2; tentative D call: TRBD1 (6 bases). What was sequenced was peripheral blood. Here the CDR3 reads CASSIGQSNGYTF. CDR3 nucleotide sequence: TGCGCCAGCAGCATCGGACAGAGCAATGGCTACACCTTC.